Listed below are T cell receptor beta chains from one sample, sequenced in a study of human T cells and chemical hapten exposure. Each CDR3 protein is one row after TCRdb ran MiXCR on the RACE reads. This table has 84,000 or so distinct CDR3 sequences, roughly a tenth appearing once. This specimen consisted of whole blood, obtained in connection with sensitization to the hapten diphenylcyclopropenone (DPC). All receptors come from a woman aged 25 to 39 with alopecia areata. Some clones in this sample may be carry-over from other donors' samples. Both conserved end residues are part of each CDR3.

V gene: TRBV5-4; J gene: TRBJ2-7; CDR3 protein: CASSFGQGGEQYF
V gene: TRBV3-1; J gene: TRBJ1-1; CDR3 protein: CASSQDIREAFF
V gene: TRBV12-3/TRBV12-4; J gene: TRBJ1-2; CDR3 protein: CASRGQGENYGYTF
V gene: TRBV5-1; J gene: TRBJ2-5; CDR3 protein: CASSLESETQYF
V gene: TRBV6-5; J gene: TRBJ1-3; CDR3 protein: CATQSDRISREDSGNTIYF
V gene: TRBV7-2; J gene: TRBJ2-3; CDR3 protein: CASSAPNTDTQYF
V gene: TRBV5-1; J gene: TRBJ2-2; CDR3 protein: CASSRTSGRGTGELFF
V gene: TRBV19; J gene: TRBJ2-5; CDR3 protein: CASSTNGLAGAQETQYF
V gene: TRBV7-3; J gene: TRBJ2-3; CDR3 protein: CASSPSGTSGGRDTQYF
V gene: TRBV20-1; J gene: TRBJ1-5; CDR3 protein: CSATRTSVTNQPQHF
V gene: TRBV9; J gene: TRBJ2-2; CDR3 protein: CASSVSITGELFF
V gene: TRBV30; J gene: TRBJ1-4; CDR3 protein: CAWSSRTGGEKLFF
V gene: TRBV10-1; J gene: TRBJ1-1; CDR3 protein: CASSERRDTEAFF
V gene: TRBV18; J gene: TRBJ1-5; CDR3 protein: CASSPGQGVQPQHF
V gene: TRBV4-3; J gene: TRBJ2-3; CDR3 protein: CASSQVWTSGGIRTDTQYF
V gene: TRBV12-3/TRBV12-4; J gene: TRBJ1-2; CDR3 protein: CASSYPGNYGYTF
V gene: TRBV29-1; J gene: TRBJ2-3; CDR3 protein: CSVEDRFPAF
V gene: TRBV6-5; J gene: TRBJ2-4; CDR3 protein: CASRGGAGNIQYF
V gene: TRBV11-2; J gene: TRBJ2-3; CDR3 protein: CASSMRQGLAGVTDTQYF
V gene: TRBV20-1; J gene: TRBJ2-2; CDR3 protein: CSARDHSLGTNTGELFF
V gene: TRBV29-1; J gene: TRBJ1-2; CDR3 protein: CSSKTGAYGYTF
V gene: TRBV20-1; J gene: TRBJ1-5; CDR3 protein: CSAREGAQPQHF
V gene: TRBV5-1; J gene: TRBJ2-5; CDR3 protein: CASSGSGTQETQYF
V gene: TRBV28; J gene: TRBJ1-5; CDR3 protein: CASSLGGPVTSNQPQHF
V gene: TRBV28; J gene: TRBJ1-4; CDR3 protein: CASSQGRRNEKLFF
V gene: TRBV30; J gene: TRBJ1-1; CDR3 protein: CAWRSRAGGNEAFF
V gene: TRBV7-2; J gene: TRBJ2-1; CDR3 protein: CASSLDAPGLPNNEQFF
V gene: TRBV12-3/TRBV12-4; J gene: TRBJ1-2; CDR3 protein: CASSLYEGSYGYTF
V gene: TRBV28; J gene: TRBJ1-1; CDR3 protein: CPSSLGGWNTEAFF
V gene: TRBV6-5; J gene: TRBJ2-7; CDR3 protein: CASSYSKGRGNYEQYF
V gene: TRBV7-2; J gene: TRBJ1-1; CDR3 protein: CASSLGPGAFF
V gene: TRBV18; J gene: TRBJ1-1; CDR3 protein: CASSQREGNTEAFF
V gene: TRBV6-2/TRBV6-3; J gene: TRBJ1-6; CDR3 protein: CASSLINPQADNSPLHF
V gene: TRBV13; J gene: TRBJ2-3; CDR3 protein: CASSPSGGWIGTQYF
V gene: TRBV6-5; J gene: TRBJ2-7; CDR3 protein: CASSTGQVAYEQYF
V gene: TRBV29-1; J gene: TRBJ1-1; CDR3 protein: CSVEGEGASEAFF
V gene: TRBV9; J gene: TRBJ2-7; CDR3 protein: CASSGRDSSYEQYF
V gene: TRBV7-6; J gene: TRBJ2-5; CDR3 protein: CASSLVAAAQETQYF
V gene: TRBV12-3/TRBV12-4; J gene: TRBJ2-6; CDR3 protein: CASSWRSSGANVLTF
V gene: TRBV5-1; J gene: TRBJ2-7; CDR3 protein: CASSLDSPSYEQYF
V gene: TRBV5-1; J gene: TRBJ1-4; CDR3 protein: CASSPDRGNEKLFF
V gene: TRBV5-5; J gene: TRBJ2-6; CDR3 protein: CASSRTPSGANVLTF